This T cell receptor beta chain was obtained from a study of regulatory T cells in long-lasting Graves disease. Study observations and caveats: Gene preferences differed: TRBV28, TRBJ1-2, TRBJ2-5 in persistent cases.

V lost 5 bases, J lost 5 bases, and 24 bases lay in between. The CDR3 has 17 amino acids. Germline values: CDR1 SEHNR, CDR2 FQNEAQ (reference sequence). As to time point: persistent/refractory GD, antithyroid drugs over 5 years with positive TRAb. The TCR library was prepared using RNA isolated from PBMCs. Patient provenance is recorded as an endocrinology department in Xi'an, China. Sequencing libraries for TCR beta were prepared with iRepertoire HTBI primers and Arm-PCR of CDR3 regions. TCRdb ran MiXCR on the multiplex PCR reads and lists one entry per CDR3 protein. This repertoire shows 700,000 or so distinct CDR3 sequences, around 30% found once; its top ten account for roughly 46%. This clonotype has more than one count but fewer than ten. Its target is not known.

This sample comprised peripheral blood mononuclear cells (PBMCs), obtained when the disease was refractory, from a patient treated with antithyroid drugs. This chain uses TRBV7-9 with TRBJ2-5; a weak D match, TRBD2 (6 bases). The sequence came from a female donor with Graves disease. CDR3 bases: TGTGCCAGCAGCCCGCGACTGTTTAGCGGAGAGAGCGAGACCCAGTACTTC. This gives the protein CASSPRLFSGESETQYF.